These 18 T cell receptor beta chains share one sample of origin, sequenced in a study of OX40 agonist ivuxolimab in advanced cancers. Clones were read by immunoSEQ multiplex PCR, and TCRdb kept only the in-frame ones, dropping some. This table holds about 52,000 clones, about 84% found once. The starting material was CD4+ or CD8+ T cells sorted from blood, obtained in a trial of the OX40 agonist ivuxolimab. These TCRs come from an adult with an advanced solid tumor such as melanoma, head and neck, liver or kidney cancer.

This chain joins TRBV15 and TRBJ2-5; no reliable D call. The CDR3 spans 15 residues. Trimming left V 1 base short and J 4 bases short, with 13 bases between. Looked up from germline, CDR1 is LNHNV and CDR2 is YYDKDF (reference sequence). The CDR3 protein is CATSRGLSGGETQYF. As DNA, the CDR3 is TGTGCCACCAGCAGAGGGCTCTCGGGCGGAGAGACCCAGTACTTC.

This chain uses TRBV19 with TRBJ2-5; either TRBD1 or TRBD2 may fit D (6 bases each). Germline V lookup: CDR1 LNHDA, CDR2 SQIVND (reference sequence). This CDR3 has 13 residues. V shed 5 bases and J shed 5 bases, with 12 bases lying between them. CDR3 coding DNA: TGTGCCAGTAGTTTCCCCGGGGGCGAGACCCAGTACTTC. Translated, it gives CASSFPGGETQYF. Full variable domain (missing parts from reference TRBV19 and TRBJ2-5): DGGITQSPKYLFRKEGQNVTLSCEQNLNHDAMYWYRQDPGQGLRLIYYSQIVNDFQKGDIAEGYSVSREKKESFPLTVTSAQKNPTAFYLCASSFPGGETQYFGPGTRLLVL.

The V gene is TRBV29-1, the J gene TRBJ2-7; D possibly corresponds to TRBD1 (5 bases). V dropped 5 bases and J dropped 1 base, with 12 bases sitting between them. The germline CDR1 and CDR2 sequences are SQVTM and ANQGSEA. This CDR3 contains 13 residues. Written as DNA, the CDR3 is TGCAGCGTTTCAGGTGACAGTTCCTACGAGCAGTACTTC. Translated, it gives CSVSGDSSYEQYF.

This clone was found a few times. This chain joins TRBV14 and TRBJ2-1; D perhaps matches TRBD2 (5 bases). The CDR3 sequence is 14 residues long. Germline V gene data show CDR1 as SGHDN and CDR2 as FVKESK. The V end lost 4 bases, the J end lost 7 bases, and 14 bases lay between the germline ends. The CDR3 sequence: CASSRDYWRNEQFF. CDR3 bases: TGTGCCAGCAGCCGCGACTATTGGCGGAATGAGCAGTTCTTC. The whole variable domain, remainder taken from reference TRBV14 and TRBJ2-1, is EAGVTQFPSHSVIEKGQTVTLRCDPISGHDNLYWYRRVMGKEIKFLLHFVKESKQDESGMPNNRFLAERTGGTYSTLKVQPAELEDSGVYFCASSRDYWRNEQFFGPGTRLTVL.

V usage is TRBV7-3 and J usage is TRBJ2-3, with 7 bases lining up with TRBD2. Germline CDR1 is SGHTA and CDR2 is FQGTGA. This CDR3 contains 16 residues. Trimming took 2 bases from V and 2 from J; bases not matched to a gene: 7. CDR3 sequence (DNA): TGTGCCAGCAGCTTAGCGGGCGGGGGATACACAGATACGCAGTATTTT. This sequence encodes CASSLAGGGYTDTQYF.

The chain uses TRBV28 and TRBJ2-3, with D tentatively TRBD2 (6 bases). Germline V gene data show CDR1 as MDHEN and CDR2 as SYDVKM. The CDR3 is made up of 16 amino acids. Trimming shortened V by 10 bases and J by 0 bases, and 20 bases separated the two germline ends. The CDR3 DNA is TGTGCCATCACCTCACTTCCGGGACTTAGCACAGATACGCAGTATTTT. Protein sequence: CAITSLPGLSTDTQYF.

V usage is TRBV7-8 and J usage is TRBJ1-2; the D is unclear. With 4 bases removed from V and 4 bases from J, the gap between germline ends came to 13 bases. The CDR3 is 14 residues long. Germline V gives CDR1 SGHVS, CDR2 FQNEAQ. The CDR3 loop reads CASSWTDEFYGYTF. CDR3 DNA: TGTGCCAGCAGCTGGACGGATGAGTTCTATGGCTACACCTTC.

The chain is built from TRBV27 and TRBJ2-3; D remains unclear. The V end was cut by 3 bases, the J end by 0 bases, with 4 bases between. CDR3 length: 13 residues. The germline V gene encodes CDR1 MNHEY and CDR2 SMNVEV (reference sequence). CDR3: CASSFPSTDTQYF. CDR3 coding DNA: TGTGCCAGCAGTTTCCCCAGCACAGATACGCAGTATTTT.

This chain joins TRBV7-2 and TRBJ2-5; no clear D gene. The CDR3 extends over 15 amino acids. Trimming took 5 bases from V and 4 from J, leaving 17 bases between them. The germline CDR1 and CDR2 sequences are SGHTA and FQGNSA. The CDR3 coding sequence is TGTGCCAGCAGCCCTAGGAGCTTGACGGGAGAGACCCAGTACTTC. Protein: CASSPRSLTGETQYF. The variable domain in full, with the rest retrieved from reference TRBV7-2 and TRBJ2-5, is GAGVSQSPSNKVTEKGKDVELRCDPISGHTALYWYRQSLGQGLEFLIYFQGNSAPDKSGLPSDRFSAERTGGSVSTLTIQRTQQEDSAVYLCASSPRSLTGETQYFGPGTRLLVL.

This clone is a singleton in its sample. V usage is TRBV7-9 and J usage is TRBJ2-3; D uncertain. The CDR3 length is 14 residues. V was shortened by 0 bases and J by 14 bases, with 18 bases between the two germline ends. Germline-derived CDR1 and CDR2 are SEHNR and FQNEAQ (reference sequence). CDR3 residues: CASSLATGPLRTYF. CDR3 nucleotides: TGTGCCAGCAGCTTAGCAACCGGGCCCCTCCGAACGTATTTT.

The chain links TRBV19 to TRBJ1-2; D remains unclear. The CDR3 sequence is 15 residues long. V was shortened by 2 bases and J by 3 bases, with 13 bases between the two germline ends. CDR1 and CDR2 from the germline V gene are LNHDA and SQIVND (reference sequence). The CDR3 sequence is CASSINPSGDYGYTF. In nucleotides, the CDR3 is TGTGCCAGTAGTATAAACCCCTCAGGAGACTATGGCTACACCTTC.

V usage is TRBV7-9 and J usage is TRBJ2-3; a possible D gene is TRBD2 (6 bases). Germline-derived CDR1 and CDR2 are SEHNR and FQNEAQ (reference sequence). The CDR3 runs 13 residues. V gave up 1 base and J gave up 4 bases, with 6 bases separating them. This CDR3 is CASSLGGADTQYF. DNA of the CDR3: TGTGCCAGCAGCTTAGGGGGGGCAGATACGCAGTATTTT.

CDR3 nucleotide sequence: TGTGCCAGCAGTTTCAACCCTTCGGGCGGGGGTTTTCCCGGGGAGCTGTTTTTT. This translates into CASSFNPSGGGFPGELFF. This chain links TRBV7-2 with TRBJ2-2; 7 bases fit TRBD2. Unmatched junction bases numbered 19, after V lost 6 bases and J lost 6 bases. This CDR3 is built from 18 residues. CDR1 and CDR2 (germline): SGHTA, FQGNSA.

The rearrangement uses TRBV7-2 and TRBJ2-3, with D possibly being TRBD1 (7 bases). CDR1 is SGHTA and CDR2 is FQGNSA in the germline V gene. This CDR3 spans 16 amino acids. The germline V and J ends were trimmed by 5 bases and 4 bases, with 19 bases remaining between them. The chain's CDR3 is CASSPQGGRTPDTQYF. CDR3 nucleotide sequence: TGTGCCAGCAGCCCCCAGGGGGGTCGCACGCCAGATACGCAGTATTTT.

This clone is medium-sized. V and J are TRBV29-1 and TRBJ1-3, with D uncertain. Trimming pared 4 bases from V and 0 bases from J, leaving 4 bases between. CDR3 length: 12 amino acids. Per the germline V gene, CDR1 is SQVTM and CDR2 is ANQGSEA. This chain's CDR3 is CSVGRSGNTIYF. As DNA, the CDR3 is TGCAGCGTTGGTCGCTCTGGAAACACCATATATTTT. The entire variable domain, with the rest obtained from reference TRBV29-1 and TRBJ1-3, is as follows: SAVISQKPSRDICQRGTSLTIQCQVDSQVTMMFWYRQQPGQSLTLIATANQGSEATYESGFVIDKFPISRPNLTFSTLTVSNMSPEDSSIYLCSVGRSGNTIYFGEGSWLTVV.

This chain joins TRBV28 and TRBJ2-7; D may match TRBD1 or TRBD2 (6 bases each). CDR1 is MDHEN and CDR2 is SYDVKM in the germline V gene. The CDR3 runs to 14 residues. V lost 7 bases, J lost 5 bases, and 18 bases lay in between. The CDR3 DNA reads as TGTGCCAGCACCACTAATGAGGGGGGCAACGAGCAGTACTTC. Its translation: CASTTNEGGNEQYF.

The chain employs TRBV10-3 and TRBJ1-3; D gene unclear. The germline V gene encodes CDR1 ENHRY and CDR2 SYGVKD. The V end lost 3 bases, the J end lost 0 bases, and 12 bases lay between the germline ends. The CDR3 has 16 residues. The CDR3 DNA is TGTGCCATCAGTGACTCGGGAGGCTCCTCTGGAAACACCATATATTTT. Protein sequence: CAISDSGGSSGNTIYF.

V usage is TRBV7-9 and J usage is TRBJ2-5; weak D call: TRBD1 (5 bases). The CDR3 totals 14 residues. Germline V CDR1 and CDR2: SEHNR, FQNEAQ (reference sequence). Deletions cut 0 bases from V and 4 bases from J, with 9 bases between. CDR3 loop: CASSLAGATETQYF. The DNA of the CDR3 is TGTGCCAGCAGCTTAGCAGGGGCAACAGAGACCCAGTACTTC.